The 22 T cell receptor beta chains listed next were all sequenced from one sample in a study of human T cells and chemical hapten exposure. Specified time point: pre-sensitization, week 0. Treatment noted: therapeutic diphenylcyclopropenone sensitization with weekly scalp DPC. TCRdb re-derived calls from the RACE reads in MiXCR, one entry per CDR3 protein. The sample shows 250,000 to 300,000 distinct CDR3 sequences, around 7.3% of them seen only once. The sample in question was whole blood, obtained in connection with sensitization to the hapten diphenylcyclopropenone (DPC). The receptors come from a man aged 18 to 30 with alopecia areata. Some clones in this sample may be carry-over from other donors' samples.

This clonotype has a handful of counts. The rearrangement uses TRBV20-1 and TRBJ2-1; D is tentatively TRBD1 or TRBD2 (6 bases each). V shed 4 bases and J shed 5 bases, with 21 bases lying between them. In germline, CDR1 is DFQATT, CDR2 SNEGSKA (reference sequence). The CDR3 contains 16 residues. The CDR3 protein is CSAIHRGTRPDNEQFF. The CDR3 DNA reads TGCAGTGCTATTCATCGCGGGACAAGGCCAGACAATGAGCAGTTCTTC.

The chain combines TRBV5-6 with TRBJ1-1, with a tentative D call TRBD1 (6 bases). The V end lost 1 base, the J end lost 10 bases, and 11 bases lay between the germline ends. Germline V gene lookup returns CDR1 SGHDT and CDR2 YYEEEE. This CDR3 spans 12 amino acids. The CDR3 DNA follows: TGTGCCAGCAGCTTGATACAGGGACCAGCTTTCTTT. This encodes CASSLIQGPAFF.

There are many counts of this clonotype. V is TRBV12-3 or TRBV12-4 and J is TRBJ2-3; a possible D gene is TRBD2 (6 bases). CDR3 length equals 13 residues. The ends were cut back, 7 bases at V and 5 bases at J, with 13 bases in the middle. The CDR3 nucleotides are TGTGCCAGCAAGATGGGACTGCGAGATACGCAGTATTTT. Protein sequence: CASKMGLRDTQYF.

Remarks on this clonotype: Sequence at one end of the junction differs from germline and may be a read error. The chain has TRBV29-1 and TRBJ1-3; no clear D. The CDR3 sequence is 13 residues long. Germline V CDR1 and CDR2: SQVTM, ANQGSEA. The CDR3 DNA reads as TGCAGCGCTGAAGTCACACCTAGAAACACCATATATTTT. Protein product: CSAEVTPRNTIYF.

The sample holds a few counts of this clonotype. This sequence joins TRBV3-1 and TRBJ2-7; the D is unclear. Trimming took 3 bases from V and 2 from J, leaving 11 bases between them. Per the germline V gene, CDR1 is LGHDT and CDR2 is YNNKEL (reference sequence). CDR3 size: 14 residues. This CDR3 reads CASSQAPGTYEQYF. Written as DNA, the CDR3 is TGTGCCAGCAGCCAGGCCCCAGGAACCTACGAGCAGTACTTC.

This clonotype was recorded many times. V gene TRBV9 combines with J gene TRBJ2-2, with D possibly called TRBD1 or TRBD2 (5 bases each). Germline lookup yields CDR1 SGDLS and CDR2 YYNGEE. This CDR3 is 16 amino acids long. Trimming removed 0 bases at V and 3 bases at J, with 12 bases between. CDR3 region: CASSVGGVGYTGELFF. The CDR3 DNA reads TGTGCCAGCAGCGTAGGAGGGGTGGGCTACACCGGGGAGCTGTTTTTT. Full variable domain (outside the CDR3, taken from reference TRBV9 and TRBJ2-2): DSGVTQTPKHLITATGQRVTLRCSPRSGDLSVYWYQQSLDQGLQFLIQYYNGEERAKGNILERFSAQQFPDLHSELNLSSLELGDSALYFCASSVGGVGYTGELFFGEGSRLTVL.

This clonotype occurred a few times. The DNA for the CDR3 is TGTGCCAGCAGGGGACAGGGTGAAGCTTTCTTT. Protein sequence: CASRGQGEAFF. J is TRBJ1-1 and V is TRBV7-2; TRBD1 aligns across 9 bases. There are 11 residues in the CDR3. The germline V gene has CDR1 SGHTA and CDR2 FQGNSA. With V trimmed by 6 bases and J by 7 bases, 0 bases remained unmatched.

This chain connects TRBV7-2 to TRBJ2-1, with D perhaps TRBD2 (6 bases). Germline V gene data show CDR1 as SGHTA and CDR2 as FQGNSA. V dropped 5 bases and J dropped 8 bases, with 19 bases sitting between them. The CDR3 runs to 15 residues. CDR3 residues: CASSPPTGVEYEQFF. CDR3 sequence (DNA): TGTGCCAGCAGCCCCCCCACGGGGGTGGAGTATGAGCAGTTCTTC.

The table lists this clonotype with many counts. This chain uses TRBV9 with TRBJ1-2; 7 bases agree with TRBD1. The CDR3 is 15 amino acids. CDR1 and CDR2 (germline): SGDLS, YYNGEE. V gave up 4 bases and J gave up 0 bases; unmatched junction bases: 6. The CDR3 DNA sequence: TGTGCCAGCAGCCCATGGGACAGCCCTAACTATGGCTACACCTTC. Translating gives CASSPWDSPNYGYTF.

This clonotype was detected many times. V and J are TRBV28 and TRBJ1-2; TRBD1 is a possible D gene (6 bases). The germline V and J ends were trimmed by 4 bases and 7 bases, with 16 bases remaining between them. In germline, CDR1 is MDHEN, CDR2 SYDVKM. The CDR3 consists of 14 residues. This CDR3 is CASSYGQGSGGYTF. CDR3 coding DNA: TGTGCCAGCAGTTATGGCCAGGGGAGCGGTGGCTACACCTTC.

V usage is TRBV9 and J usage is TRBJ1-2; 10 nucleotides line up with TRBD1. The junction had 6 bases not matched to a gene; V was cut back by 4 bases and J by 6 bases. CDR1 is SGDLS, CDR2 YYNGEE, per germline. CDR3 length: 14 residues. The CDR3 coding sequence is TGTGCCAGCAGCTCCTCGACAGGGGGCGATGGCTACACCTTC. It translates to CASSSSTGGDGYTF.

The CDR3 spells CASSIQGGNQPQHF. The CDR3 DNA follows: TGTGCCAGTAGTATTCAGGGAGGGAATCAGCCCCAGCATTTT. The chain has TRBV19 and TRBJ1-5; TRBD1 is a possible D gene (5 bases). The CDR3 consists of 14 residues. Trimming took 3 bases from V and 4 from J, leaving 10 bases between them. CDR1 LNHDA and CDR2 SQIVND come from the germline V gene (reference sequence).

This chain uses TRBV11-1 with TRBJ1-1; TRBD1 might be the D (5 bases). The V and J ends lost 3 bases and 1 base respectively, with 12 bases between them. The CDR3 has 15 residues. CDR1 SGHAT and CDR2 FQDESV come from the germline V gene (reference sequence). The CDR3 here is CASSFGDRRNTEAFF. The DNA of the CDR3 is TGTGCCAGCAGCTTCGGCGACAGAAGGAACACTGAAGCTTTCTTT.

This clonotype was picked up a small number of times. V is TRBV6-5 and J is TRBJ2-2, with 8 bases identical to TRBD1. Trimming took 7 bases from V and 7 from J; bases not matched to a gene: 11. From germline, CDR1 is MNHEY and CDR2 SVGAGI. The CDR3 extends over 15 amino acids. CDR3 sequence reads: CASTPGGAKIGELFF. In DNA, the CDR3 is TGTGCCAGCACTCCAGGGGGCGCGAAGATCGGGGAGCTGTTTTTT.

This clonotype was seen more than once but under ten times. This chain joins TRBV7-9 and TRBJ2-7; D tentatively reads TRBD1 or TRBD2 (5 bases each). Trimming left V 1 base short and J 5 bases short, with 18 bases between. This CDR3 has 16 residues. Per the germline V gene, CDR1 is SEHNR and CDR2 is FQNEAQ (reference sequence). CDR3 nucleotide sequence: TGTGCCAGCAGCTTAGGGTCAGGGACGTTTCTCGACGAGCAGTACGTC. Translated, it gives CASSLGSGTFLDEQYV.

This clonotype appeared many times. This sequence joins TRBV12-3 or TRBV12-4 and TRBJ2-4, with D possibly matching TRBD1 (6 bases). The length of the CDR3 is 14 residues. V shed 7 bases and J shed 7 bases, with 17 bases lying between them. The DNA for the CDR3 is TGTGCCAGCACCCTGTCCGGGACAAGGAACATTCAGTACTTC. It yields the protein CASTLSGTRNIQYF.

This clonotype came up many times. The chain links TRBV20-1 to TRBJ2-7, with 8 bases matching TRBD2. J was trimmed by 1 base and V by 4 bases; bases with no gene match: 9. The CDR3 is 15 amino acids. CDR1 and CDR2 from the germline V gene are DFQATT and SNEGSKA (reference sequence). The CDR3 sequence: CSAKKLADLSYEQYV. As DNA, the CDR3 is TGCAGTGCTAAAAAACTAGCGGATCTTTCCTACGAGCAGTACGTC.

This clonotype was detected ten times or more. The J gene is TRBJ2-5, the V gene TRBV12-3 or TRBV12-4, with TRBD2 identical over 11 bases. V shed 4 bases, J shed 2 bases, and the junction held 0 bases outside the gene matches. The CDR3 length is 14 residues. DNA of the CDR3: TGTGCCAGCAGTTGGACTAGCGGGCAAGAGACCCAGTACTTC. Its protein product is CASSWTSGQETQYF.

This clonotype was picked up a small number of times. The CDR3 DNA reads TGCGCCAGCAGGATAACAACACAGGGGTCTGAAGCTTTCTTT. Protein product: CASRITTQGSEAFF. This chain uses TRBV5-1 with TRBJ1-1, with 7 nucleotides matching TRBD1. Germline loops: CDR1 SGHRS, CDR2 YFSETQ. The ends lost 5 bases at V and 6 bases at J; junction bases unmatched: 10. This CDR3 is built from 14 residues.

This clonotype was seen more than once but under ten times. The chain carries TRBV7-3 and TRBJ2-6, with 8 bases fitting TRBD1. Germline V CDR1 and CDR2: SGHTA, FQGTGA. This CDR3 has 18 residues. J was trimmed by 2 bases and V by 0 bases; bases with no gene match: 6. CDR3 sequence reads: CASSLTISGGPGANVLTF. Here the CDR3 DNA reads TGTGCCAGCAGCTTAACTATTTCAGGGGGCCCTGGGGCCAACGTCCTGACTTTC.

This clonotype was seen repeatedly, ten times or more. The V and J genes are TRBV14 and TRBJ1-3; D gene ambiguous. In germline, CDR1 is SGHDN, CDR2 FVKESK. The CDR3 length is 16 residues. The ends were cut back, 4 bases at V and 0 bases at J, with 13 bases in the middle. For the CDR3, the DNA is TGTGCCAGCAGCCCCATGACTCAAATCTCTGGAAACACCATATATTTT. This gives the protein CASSPMTQISGNTIYF.

This rearrangement joins TRBV6-5 to TRBJ2-7, with no clear D. Trimming removed 4 bases from V and 2 bases from J, with 12 bases in between. Germline V CDR1 and CDR2: MNHEY, SVGAGI. CDR3 length: 14 amino acids. The CDR3 reads CASSSLGATYEQYF. As DNA, the CDR3 is TGTGCCAGCAGTTCATTAGGTGCCACCTACGAGCAGTACTTC.